This T cell receptor beta chain was identified during a study of T cell responses to AZD1222 COVID-19 vaccine. With 6 bases clipped from V and 6 bases from J, the junction kept 6 bases outside the gene matches. CDR3 length equals 15 residues. The germline V gene has CDR1 SEHNR and CDR2 FQNEAQ (reference sequence). Study-level points and caveats: Sampled repertoires all dated from after the peak T cell response. Mostly white British, mostly female donors; authors suggested clonal diversity may be underestimated.

The protocol was immunoSEQ multiplex PCR, while the TCRdb copy is restricted to in-frame clones and leaves out a portion. The sample has just under 90,000 clones, around 89% seen once. Regarding this clone: The antigen remains undetermined.

The V and J genes are TRBV7-9 and TRBJ1-6; TRBD1 matches at 9 bases. The source material was peripheral blood, sampled 28 days after the second AZD1222 dose. The sequence was collected from an adult who received the AZD1222 COVID-19 vaccine. The chain's CDR3 is CASRYTGGSNSPLHF. The DNA for the CDR3 is TGTGCCAGCAGATATACAGGGGGCTCTAATTCACCCCTCCACTTT.